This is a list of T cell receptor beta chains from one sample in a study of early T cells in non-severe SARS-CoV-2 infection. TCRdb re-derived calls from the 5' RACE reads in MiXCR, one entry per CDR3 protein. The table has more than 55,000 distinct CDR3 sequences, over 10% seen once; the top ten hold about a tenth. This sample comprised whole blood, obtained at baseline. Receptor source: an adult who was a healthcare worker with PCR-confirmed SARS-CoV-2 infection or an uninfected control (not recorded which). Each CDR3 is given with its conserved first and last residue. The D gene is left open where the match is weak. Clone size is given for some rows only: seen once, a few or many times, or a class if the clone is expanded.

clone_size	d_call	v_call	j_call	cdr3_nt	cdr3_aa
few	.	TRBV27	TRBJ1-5	TGTGCCAGCACCCCGGGGGGGCCAGGTTATCAGCCCCAGCATTTT	CASTPGGPGYQPQHF
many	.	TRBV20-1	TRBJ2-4	TGCAGTGCGAGGAAACATCCCCCCAAAAACATTCAGTACTTC	CSARKHPPKNIQYF
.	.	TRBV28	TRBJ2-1	TGTGCCAGCAGTTTATCCCTCTCAGCGGGGGACAGGTACAATGAGCAGTTCTTC	CASSLSLSAGDRYNEQFF
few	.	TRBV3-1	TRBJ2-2	TGTGCCAGCAGCCAAGATCAACCGGCCGGGGAGCTGTTTTTT	CASSQDQPAGELFF
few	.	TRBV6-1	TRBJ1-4	TGTGCCAGCAAACGACCGGGCACTAATGAAAAACTGTTTTTT	CASKRPGTNEKLFF
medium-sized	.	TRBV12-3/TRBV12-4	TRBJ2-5	TGTGCCAGCAGCTTGGGAGAGACCCAGTACTTC	CASSLGETQYF
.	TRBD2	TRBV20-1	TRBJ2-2	TGCAGTGCTCCCAAGATACGAAGCGGGAGAATGGGCGGGGAGCTGTTTTTT	CSAPKIRSGRMGGELFF
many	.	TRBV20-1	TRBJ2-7	TGCAGTGCTAGCCCCAGGGGACTGAGCCCCTACGAGCAGTACTTC	CSASPRGLSPYEQYF
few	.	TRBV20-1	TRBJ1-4	TGCAGTGCCATCCGGGACATCTCGGCAAATTTT	CSAIRDISANF
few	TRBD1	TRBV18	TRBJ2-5	TGTGCCAGCTCACCACTGGCAGGGGGCAGTCGAGAGACCCAGTACTTC	CASSPLAGGSRETQYF
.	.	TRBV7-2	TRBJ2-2	TGTGCCAGCAGCCCCTCCCCAACCGGGGAGCTGTTTTTT	CASSPSPTGELFF
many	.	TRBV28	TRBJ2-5	TGTGCCAGCAGTTCTAGCGCACCCCCGACCCAGTACTTC	CASSSSAPPTQYF
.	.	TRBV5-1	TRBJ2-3	TGCGCCAGCAGCTTGTTTGCAGGGGGCACAGATACGCAGTATTTT	CASSLFAGGTDTQYF
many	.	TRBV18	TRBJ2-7	TGTGCCAGCTCACCACAGGGGTTCCGCGGCGAGCAGTACTTC	CASSPQGFRGEQYF
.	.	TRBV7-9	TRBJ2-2	TGTGCCAGCAGCACAGGCCGCACAGGCTTCTTCACCGGGGAGCTGTTTTTT	CASSTGRTGFFTGELFF
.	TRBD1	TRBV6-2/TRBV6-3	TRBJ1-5	TGTGCCAGCAGTTACTCCGACAGGGGGCATCAGCCCCAGCATTTT	CASSYSDRGHQPQHF
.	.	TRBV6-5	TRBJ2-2	TGTGCCAGCAGTCCACAGAGCACCGGGGAGCTGTTTTTT	CASSPQSTGELFF
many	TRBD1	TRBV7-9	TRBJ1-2	TGTGCCAGCAGGCCCGGACAGGGGGCTGGGGGCTACACCTTC	CASRPGQGAGGYTF
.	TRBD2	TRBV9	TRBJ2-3	TGTGCCAGCAGCGTGCCGAGGGGGACTAGCGAGTACGATAAAAACACAGATACGCAGTATTTT	CASSVPRGTSEYDKNTDTQYF
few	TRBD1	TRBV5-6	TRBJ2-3	TGTGCCAGCAGTGGGACAGGGGGCATAGATACGCAGTATTTT	CASSGTGGIDTQYF
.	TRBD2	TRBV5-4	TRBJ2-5	TGTGCCAGCAGCTTGGAGGGAGAAGCGGGGGGGCGCGGGGCCCAGTACTTC	CASSLEGEAGGRGAQYF
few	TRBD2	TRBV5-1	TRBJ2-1	TGCGCCAGCAGTTATAGACTAGCGGGGGGAAATGAGCAGTTCTTC	CASSYRLAGGNEQFF
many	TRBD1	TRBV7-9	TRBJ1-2	TGTGCCAGCAGCGACCCCCTCTCGGACGGACAGGGAAACTATGGCTACACCTTC	CASSDPLSDGQGNYGYTF